This T cell receptor beta chain stems from a study of OX40 agonist ivuxolimab in advanced cancers. Study summary: Age averaged about 60 years (range roughly 23 to 90), and more than 80% were male.

A note on this clone: Its specificity is unknown.

The assay was immunoSEQ multiplex PCR, and TCRdb's table has in-frame clones only and misses some. Altogether around 50,000 clones are present, 90% to 95% being singletons, with the ten largest covering roughly an eighth. Regarding the study as a whole: In general, CD8+ T cells held more expanded clones than CD4+ did, on average.

The CDR3 sequence is 15 residues long. Germline loops: CDR1 SGHDN, CDR2 FVKESK. V was shortened by 4 bases and J by 2 bases, with 12 bases between the two germline ends. The specimen was CD4+ or CD8+ T cells sorted from blood, collected in a trial of the OX40 agonist ivuxolimab. This clonotype was obtained from an adult with an advanced solid tumor such as melanoma, head and neck, liver or kidney cancer. This chain joins TRBV14 and TRBJ2-1; D is possibly TRBD2 (5 bases). CDR3 amino acids: CASSPEGLTYNEQFF. CDR3 coding DNA: TGTGCCAGCAGCCCAGAGGGATTAACCTACAATGAGCAGTTCTTC.